A selection of T cell receptor beta chains follows, all from one sample in a study of T cell changes during pregnancy in multiple sclerosis. Sequencing used immunoSEQ multiplex PCR; TCRdb keeps in-frame clones, though not all of them. The sample has tens of thousands of clones, more than 85% seen once. The sequenced sample was peripheral blood, obtained before pregnancy. The source is a female donor with multiple sclerosis, enrolled in a pregnancy study. Both conserved end residues are part of each CDR3. D genes are given only for firm matches. Only part of the rows carry a size: once, few, many, or a class if the clone is expanded.

V gene	clone size	D gene	J gene	CDR3 protein	CDR3 DNA
TRBV12-5	NA	NA	TRBJ2-2	CASGLVAGAPNTGELFF	TGTGCTAGTGGTTTGGTAGCAGGGGCGCCGAACACCGGGGAGCTGTTTTTT
TRBV7-2	NA	NA	TRBJ1-2	CASSLTSATANYGYTF	TGTGCCAGCAGCCTAACCTCAGCTACAGCTAACTATGGCTACACCTTC
TRBV7-9	NA	NA	TRBJ1-1	CASSLSHRTEAFF	TGTGCCAGCAGCTTATCACATCGAACTGAAGCTTTCTTT
TRBV10-3	NA	NA	TRBJ1-2	CAISETRGTDGYTF	TGTGCCATCAGTGAGACTCGGGGGACGGATGGCTACACCTTC
TRBV7-2	NA	NA	TRBJ2-7	CASSSPNSYEQYF	TGTGCCAGCAGCTCCCCCAACTCCTACGAGCAGTACTTC
TRBV4-1	NA	NA	TRBJ1-5	CASSQAQMGNQPQHF	TGCGCCAGCAGCCAAGCCCAGATGGGCAATCAGCCCCAGCATTTT
TRBV7-8	NA	NA	TRBJ1-3	CASSSSEGSSGNTIYF	TGTGCCAGCAGCTCCTCAGAGGGCAGCTCTGGAAACACCATATATTTT
TRBV7-2	NA	NA	TRBJ2-5	CASSLVSRAQETQYF	TGTGCCAGCAGCTTAGTTTCCCGAGCCCAAGAGACCCAGTACTTC
TRBV6-1	NA	TRBD1	TRBJ2-7	CASSGQGTNYEQYF	TGTGCCAGCAGCGGACAGGGGACGAACTACGAGCAGTACTTC
TRBV5-6	NA	TRBD1	TRBJ1-2	CASSLYRTGAYGYTF	TGTGCCAGCAGCTTATACCGGACAGGGGCCTATGGCTACACCTTC
TRBV6-6	NA	TRBD1	TRBJ2-7	CASSNDRVLGEQYF	TGTGCCAGCAGTAACGACAGGGTTTTGGGCGAGCAGTACTTC
TRBV30	NA	NA	TRBJ2-7	CAWGLGGNYEQYF	TGTGCCTGGGGACTAGGGGGGAACTACGAGCAGTACTTC
TRBV5-5	NA	NA	TRBJ2-7	CASSLVLYEQYF	TGTGCCAGCAGCTTGGTTTTATACGAGCAGTACTTC
TRBV6-5	NA	TRBD1	TRBJ1-1	CASSYSRGQGWTEAFF	TGTGCCAGCAGTTACTCGAGAGGACAGGGCTGGACTGAAGCTTTCTTT
TRBV10-2	NA	NA	TRBJ1-1	CASGRVTEAFF	TGCGCCAGCGGCAGGGTCACTGAAGCTTTCTTT
TRBV19	NA	TRBD1	TRBJ1-3	CASQITGDRYSGNTIYF	TGTGCCAGCCAAATCACAGGGGACCGCTACTCTGGAAACACCATATATTTT
TRBV6-5	once	NA	TRBJ1-6	CASTPGGPLHF	TGTGCCAGCACCCCCGGAGGACCCCTCCACTTT
TRBV9	few	TRBD1	TRBJ1-1	CASSAQGVHTEAFF	TGTGCCAGCAGCGCTCAGGGGGTTCACACTGAAGCTTTCTTT
TRBV6-4	few	NA	TRBJ2-3	CASSEQGGTDTQYF	TGTGCCAGCAGTGAACAGGGAGGCACAGATACGCAGTATTTT
TRBV5-6	NA	NA	TRBJ1-2	CASSRYNYGYTF	TGTGCCAGCAGCCGGTATAACTATGGCTACACCTTC
TRBV28	NA	NA	TRBJ1-1	CASSLGRNTEAFF	TGTGCCAGCAGTCTAGGGAGGAACACTGAAGCTTTCTTT
TRBV27	NA	TRBD1	TRBJ2-4	CASSSLQGVSAKNIQYF	TGTGCCAGCAGTTCCCTCCAGGGGGTATCGGCCAAAAACATTCAGTACTTC
TRBV10-2	NA	NA	TRBJ2-7	CASGALSYEQYF	TGCGCCAGCGGAGCGCTTTCCTACGAGCAGTACTTC
TRBV25-1	NA	NA	TRBJ2-5	CASSLTRTLQETQYF	TGTGCCAGCAGCCTAACACGGACATTACAAGAGACCCAGTACTTC
TRBV7-9	NA	TRBD1	TRBJ1-1	CASSFVRQGLEAFF	TGTGCCAGCAGCTTCGTACGACAGGGCCTTGAAGCTTTCTTT
TRBV25-1	NA	NA	TRBJ1-5	CASEGAGGVSNQPQHF	TGTGCCAGCGAAGGGGCCGGGGGAGTTAGCAATCAGCCCCAGCATTTT
TRBV27	once	NA	TRBJ1-1	CASSFLSIAPDTEAFF	TGTGCCAGCAGTTTTCTCTCCATCGCCCCGGACACTGAAGCTTTCTTT
TRBV7-2	NA	NA	TRBJ2-7	CASSLAGGPYEQYF	TGTGCCAGCAGCTTAGCGGGGGGGCCCTACGAGCAGTACTTC
TRBV7-9	NA	NA	TRBJ1-1	CASSLDWGRVTTEAFF	TGTGCCAGCAGCTTAGACTGGGGCAGAGTAACCACTGAAGCTTTCTTT
TRBV18	NA	NA	TRBJ2-3	CASSPDGMTDTQYF	TGTGCCAGCTCACCAGACGGGATGACAGATACGCAGTATTTT
TRBV9	NA	TRBD2	TRBJ2-3	CASSVASGTKTDTQYF	TGTGCCAGCAGCGTAGCCTCCGGGACTAAGACAGATACGCAGTATTTT
TRBV19	NA	NA	TRBJ1-5	CASSATGVNQPQHF	TGTGCCAGTAGTGCCACGGGAGTTAATCAGCCCCAGCATTTT
TRBV6-1	once	TRBD2	TRBJ2-3	CASSESGGADTQYF	TGTGCCAGCAGTGAAAGCGGGGGGGCGGATACGCAGTATTTT
TRBV5-1	NA	NA	TRBJ2-2	CASSIEQTNTGELFF	TGCGCCAGCAGCATCGAACAAACCAACACCGGGGAGCTGTTTTTT
TRBV27	NA	TRBD2	TRBJ2-7	CASSTPLSGDPTYEQYF	TGTGCCAGCAGTACACCGCTGAGCGGGGACCCCACCTACGAGCAGTACTTC
TRBV7-8	once	TRBD2	TRBJ2-3	CASSNTYPTVGGTDTQYF	TGTGCCAGCAGCAACACCTACCCGACAGTCGGGGGGACAGATACGCAGTATTTT